A single sample is the source of the 19 T cell receptor beta chains below, sequenced in a study of cytomegalovirus exposure and HLA in healthy donors. The PCR contained 60 Vbeta and 13 Jbeta primers. Libraries were prepared by immunoSEQ multiplex PCR; TCRdb keeps only in-frame clonotypes and omits some of them. The sample's table shows about 140,000 clones. Sequenced input: PBMCs. The receptors derive from a male donor in good health and CMV-seronegative.

This chain links TRBV10-2 with TRBJ1-2, with a weak D call TRBD1 (5 bases). Germline CDR1 WSHSY, CDR2 SAAADI. The V and J ends lost 6 bases and 3 bases respectively, with 11 bases between them. This CDR3 has 13 residues. CDR3 loop: CASRGRSDYGYTF. CDR3 nucleotide sequence: TGCGCCAGCAGGGGGCGATCGGACTATGGCTACACCTTC.

The rearrangement joins TRBV7-9 to TRBJ2-5; the match to TRBD2 covers 8 bases. Germline lookup yields CDR1 SEHNR and CDR2 FQNEAQ (reference sequence). The CDR3 has 14 residues. After removal of 4 bases from V and 5 bases from J, the junction contained 6 bases not matched to a gene. Here the CDR3 reads CASSSHSGVETQYF. Written as DNA, the CDR3 is TGTGCCAGCAGCTCCCATAGCGGGGTCGAGACCCAGTACTTC.

This chain uses TRBV5-1 with TRBJ1-2; 8 bases fit TRBD1. Per germline, CDR1 SGHRS and CDR2 YFSETQ. V was pared by 0 bases and J by 4 bases, with 2 bases of the junction left unmatched. This CDR3 spans 14 amino acids. Written as DNA, the CDR3 is TGCGCCAGCAGCTTGGACGGACAGGGCTATGGCTACACCTTC. Translating gives CASSLDGQGYGYTF.

The chain links TRBV18 to TRBJ1-3; D possibly corresponds to TRBD1 (5 bases). The V and J ends lost 3 bases and 0 bases respectively, with 18 bases between them. Germline assignment: CDR1 KGHSH and CDR2 LQKENI. This CDR3 has 18 residues. The CDR3 DNA sequence: TGTGCCAGCTCACCCCTATCCACAGGACCTTCCTCTGGAAACACCATATATTTT. Its translation is CASSPLSTGPSSGNTIYF.

The J gene is TRBJ2-2, the V gene TRBV19; D is unclear. There are 12 residues in the CDR3. Germline V gene sequence: CDR1 LNHDA, CDR2 SQIVND (reference sequence). V lost 3 bases and J lost 11, with 10 bases in between. In DNA form, the CDR3 reads TGTGCCAGTAGTATCACATCCCACGAGCTGTTTTTT. Translation: CASSITSHELFF.

The chain has TRBV19 and TRBJ1-5; D is perhaps TRBD1 (6 bases). From germline, CDR1 is LNHDA and CDR2 SQIVND (reference sequence). The germline V and J ends were trimmed by 2 bases and 5 bases, with 13 bases remaining between them. This CDR3 spans 15 amino acids. The CDR3: CASSIRGGRDQPQHF. As DNA, the CDR3 is TGTGCCAGTAGTATAAGGGGGGGGCGCGATCAGCCCCAGCATTTT.

V usage is TRBV5-4 and J usage is TRBJ2-2, with a weak D call TRBD1 (6 bases). Germline CDR1 is SGHNT and CDR2 is YYREEE (reference sequence). This CDR3 contains 15 residues. V shed 1 base and J shed 4 bases, with 11 bases lying between them. The CDR3 sequence is CASSLPGDGTGELFF. In nucleotides, the CDR3 is TGTGCCAGCAGCTTGCCAGGGGATGGCACCGGGGAGCTGTTTTTT.

V gene TRBV7-3 combines with J gene TRBJ2-2; TRBD2 is a possible D gene (5 bases). Per the germline V gene, CDR1 is SGHTA and CDR2 is FQGTGA. V dropped 2 bases and J dropped 6 bases, with 13 bases sitting between them. CDR3 length equals 15 residues. The CDR3 loop reads CASSLEGSSPGELFF. The DNA of the CDR3 is TGTGCCAGCAGCTTAGAGGGTAGTAGCCCCGGGGAGCTGTTTTTT.

The chain uses TRBV7-6 and TRBJ1-4; D unclear. Trimming removed 5 bases from V and 11 bases from J, with 12 bases in between. Germline V lookup: CDR1 SGHVS, CDR2 FNYEAQ. This CDR3 is 12 amino acids long. The CDR3 region has the DNA TGTGCCAGCAGCCCAAACATGAGGAAACTGTTTTTT. Translated: CASSPNMRKLFF.

The J gene is TRBJ2-7, the V gene TRBV5-6; tentative D call: TRBD1 (5 bases). Germline V gene data show CDR1 as SGHDT and CDR2 as YYEEEE. Trimming stripped 1 base from V and 4 bases from J, with 15 bases between. The CDR3 sequence is 15 residues long. The DNA of the CDR3 is TGTGCCAGCAGCTTGCTTTGGCAGGGAAGGTACGAGCAGTACTTC. This translates into CASSLLWQGRYEQYF.

The J gene is TRBJ1-2, the V gene TRBV18, with a tentative D call TRBD1 (6 bases). Deletions cut 3 bases from V and 4 bases from J, with 15 bases between. CDR1 KGHSH and CDR2 LQKENI come from the germline V gene. There are 15 residues in the CDR3. Written as DNA, the CDR3 is TGTGCCAGCTCACCGACAGGATGGGGTCTCTATGGCTACACCTTC. Translation gives CASSPTGWGLYGYTF.

This rearrangement joins TRBV4-3 to TRBJ1-2, with 7 nucleotides matching TRBD1. CDR1 and CDR2 (germline): LGHNA, YSLEER. This CDR3 region has 15 residues. Trimming removed 6 bases from V and 0 bases from J; junction bases left unmatched: 7. The CDR3 region is CASRPTGTANYGYTF. For the CDR3, the DNA is TGCGCCAGCAGACCTACCGGGACAGCTAACTATGGCTACACCTTC.

The chain combines TRBV7-9 with TRBJ2-7; TRBD2 matches 10 bases. V lost 4 bases, J lost 2 bases, and 8 bases stayed unmatched. Germline V gene lookup returns CDR1 SEHNR and CDR2 FQNEAQ (reference sequence). This CDR3 has 16 amino acids. CDR3: CASSSPTSGETYEQYF. CDR3 nucleotide sequence: TGTGCCAGCAGCTCCCCCACTAGCGGGGAAACCTACGAGCAGTACTTC.

The gene calls are TRBV30 and TRBJ2-5; tentative D call: TRBD1 (7 bases). This CDR3 has 13 residues. The germline CDR1 and CDR2 sequences are GTSNPN and SVGIG (reference sequence). Trimming took 5 bases from V and 2 from J, leaving 12 bases between them. CDR3: CAWAGQPQETQYF. The DNA of the CDR3 is TGTGCCTGGGCGGGACAGCCTCAAGAGACCCAGTACTTC.

In the case of this clone: In the same sample, other DNA sequences code for this CDR3. The V gene is TRBV6-5, the J gene TRBJ1-5; 7 bases align to TRBD1. CDR1 MNHEY and CDR2 SVGAGI come from the germline V gene. V was clipped by 5 bases and J by 1 base; unmatched bases: 2. The CDR3 is 14 amino acids. CDR3 in DNA: TGTGCCAGCAGTACAGGGGAAAGCAATCAGCCCCAGCATTTT. This translates into CASSTGESNQPQHF.

CDR3 bases: TGCAGCGCCGTCCGGGACAGCTACGAGCAGTACTTC. Translation: CSAVRDSYEQYF. The chain is built from TRBV29-1 and TRBJ2-7; 7 bases agree with TRBD1. The CDR3 runs 12 residues. Unmatched junction bases numbered 6, after V lost 7 bases and J lost 3 bases. Germline CDR1 is SQVTM and CDR2 is ANQGSEA.

This sequence joins TRBV9 and TRBJ2-7; D may be TRBD2 (7 bases). Germline-derived CDR1 and CDR2 are SGDLS and YYNGEE. This CDR3 has 15 residues. V was trimmed by 3 bases and J by 5 bases, leaving 18 bases between them. DNA of the CDR3: TGTGCCAGCAGCGCCAAAAGTGGGGGGGCGGACGAGCAGTACTTC. Amino acid sequence: CASSAKSGGADEQYF.

The rearrangement links TRBV5-5 to TRBJ2-7; 9 nucleotides match TRBD1. The CDR3 runs to 15 residues. In germline, CDR1 is SGHKS, CDR2 YYEKEE (reference sequence). J lost 3 bases, V lost 2 bases, and 6 bases had no gene match. The CDR3 region is CASSLPGQGFYEQYF. The CDR3 DNA sequence: TGTGCCAGCAGCTTACCGGGACAGGGATTCTACGAGCAGTACTTC.

The chain links TRBV29-1 to TRBJ1-3, with 7 bases identical to TRBD1. Trimming removed 6 bases from V and 4 bases from J; junction bases left unmatched: 9. Germline V gene data show CDR1 as SQVTM and CDR2 as ANQGSEA. This CDR3 contains 14 residues. The CDR3 bases are TGCAGCGTCGACGTACAGGGGTTGGGAAACACCATATATTTT. This gives the protein CSVDVQGLGNTIYF.